The clone carrying this T cell receptor (beta chain) was found once. Germline loops: CDR1 SGHRS, CDR2 YFSETQ. Trimming removed 0 bases from V and 8 bases from J, with 9 bases in between. The CDR3 has 13 residues. These data originate in a study of blood T cells in healthy people across ages. Next came a second PCR, run for about 7 to 12 cycles, which used a sample-barcoded 5' primer along with a J-beta primer mix. TCRdb re-analysed the 5' RACE reads in MiXCR, keeping a single row per CDR3 protein. Among 650,000 to 700,000 distinct CDR3 sequences listed, approximately 52% were seen once. The TCR was taken from a woman at least 80 years old in good health. The source material was blood. The chain links TRBV5-1 to TRBJ2-1; D call uncertain. CDR3 nucleotides: TGCGCCAGCAGCTTGGCCTTTATAGATGAGCAGTTCTTC. This translates into CASSLAFIDEQFF. Supplemented by reference TRBV5-1 and TRBJ2-1, the full variable domain reads KAGVTQTPRYLIKTRGQQVTLSCSPISGHRSVSWYQQTPGQGLQFLFEYFSETQRNKGNFPGRFSGRQFSNSRSEMNVSTLELGDSALYLCASSLAFIDEQFFGPGTRLTVL.